Listed below are T cell receptor beta chains from one sample, sequenced in a study of T cell responses to AZD1222 COVID-19 vaccine. The data were produced by immunoSEQ multiplex PCR, yet TCRdb's version contains in-frame clones alone and is incomplete. Among about 100,000 clones listed, 90% to 95% were seen once. The specimen comprised peripheral blood, sampled 28 days after the second AZD1222 dose. The receptors were gathered from an adult who received the AZD1222 COVID-19 vaccine. Both conserved end residues are part of each CDR3. The order of the fields is J gene, clone size, V gene, D gene, CDR3 protein, CDR3 DNA. The D gene is left open where the match is weak. Clone size appears in some rows only: once, few, many, or a class for an expanded clone.

j_gene: TRBJ1-6; abundance: -; v_gene: TRBV9; d_gene: TRBD1; CDR3aa: CASGPGQGSLALHF; CDR3nt: TGTGCCAGCGGACCGGGACAGGGCTCATTGGCCCTCCACTTT
j_gene: TRBJ1-1; abundance: once; v_gene: TRBV28; d_gene: -; CDR3aa: CASSVGGANTEAFF; CDR3nt: TGTGCCAGCAGTGTTGGAGGGGCGAACACTGAAGCTTTCTTT
j_gene: TRBJ1-5; abundance: few; v_gene: TRBV19; d_gene: -; CDR3aa: CASSMRGSYSNQPQHF; CDR3nt: TGTGCCAGTAGTATGCGGGGGTCCTATAGCAATCAGCCCCAGCATTTT
j_gene: TRBJ2-4; abundance: -; v_gene: TRBV5-1; d_gene: -; CDR3aa: CASSLARDGQSQAKNIQYF; CDR3nt: TGCGCCAGCAGCTTGGCCAGGGACGGGCAATCCCAAGCCAAAAACATTCAGTACTTC
j_gene: TRBJ1-4; abundance: once; v_gene: TRBV7-9; d_gene: -; CDR3aa: CASSTTAGANEKLFF; CDR3nt: TGTGCCAGCAGCACGACCGCAGGGGCGAATGAAAAACTGTTTTTT
j_gene: TRBJ1-3; abundance: -; v_gene: TRBV19; d_gene: -; CDR3aa: CASSPRGISGNTIYF; CDR3nt: TGTGCCAGTAGTCCACGGGGGATTTCTGGAAACACCATATATTTT
j_gene: TRBJ2-6; abundance: -; v_gene: TRBV20-1; d_gene: -; CDR3aa: CSASPTSGANVLTF; CDR3nt: TGCAGTGCTAGTCCGACCTCTGGGGCCAACGTCCTGACTTTC
j_gene: TRBJ2-6; abundance: -; v_gene: TRBV28; d_gene: -; CDR3aa: CASGGANVLTF; CDR3nt: TGTGCCAGCGGTGGGGCCAACGTCCTGACTTTC
j_gene: TRBJ1-3; abundance: once; v_gene: TRBV5-5; d_gene: TRBD1; CDR3aa: CASSTTGVGNTIYF; CDR3nt: TGTGCCAGCAGCACGACAGGGGTCGGAAACACCATATATTTT
j_gene: TRBJ2-6; abundance: -; v_gene: TRBV19; d_gene: -; CDR3aa: CASSSTGRGANVLTF; CDR3nt: TGTGCCAGTAGTTCGACCGGTCGAGGGGCCAACGTCCTGACTTTC
j_gene: TRBJ1-1; abundance: -; v_gene: TRBV7-9; d_gene: -; CDR3aa: CASSLTGEAFF; CDR3nt: TGTGCCAGCAGCTTAACAGGGGAAGCTTTCTTT
j_gene: TRBJ2-4; abundance: once; v_gene: TRBV29-1; d_gene: TRBD1; CDR3aa: CSPRSGGTAKNIQYF; CDR3nt: TGCAGCCCGCGGTCAGGGGGAACAGCCAAAAACATTCAGTACTTC
j_gene: TRBJ1-1; abundance: -; v_gene: TRBV3-1/TRBV3-2; d_gene: -; CDR3aa: CASSQRGGGTEAFF; CDR3nt: TGTGCCAGCAGCCAAAGAGGGGGAGGGACTGAAGCTTTCTTT
j_gene: TRBJ2-5; abundance: once; v_gene: TRBV27; d_gene: -; CDR3aa: CASSSEGRTPAQYF; CDR3nt: TGTGCCAGCAGTTCGGAGGGACGGACACCGGCCCAGTACTTC
j_gene: TRBJ1-1; abundance: -; v_gene: TRBV4-1; d_gene: -; CDR3aa: CASSQPLNTEAFF; CDR3nt: TGCGCCAGCAGCCAGCCGTTGAACACTGAAGCTTTCTTT
j_gene: TRBJ2-1; abundance: -; v_gene: TRBV29-1; d_gene: -; CDR3aa: CSVPSTGRGVNEQFF; CDR3nt: TGCAGCGTCCCAAGTACAGGGAGAGGGGTCAATGAGCAGTTCTTC
j_gene: TRBJ1-1; abundance: -; v_gene: TRBV28; d_gene: -; CDR3aa: CASKNMGLSNTEAFF; CDR3nt: TGTGCCAGTAAGAACATGGGACTCTCGAACACTGAAGCTTTCTTT
j_gene: TRBJ2-7; abundance: -; v_gene: TRBV29-1; d_gene: -; CDR3aa: CSVELDGPYEQYF; CDR3nt: TGCAGCGTTGAATTGGACGGCCCTTACGAGCAGTACTTC
j_gene: TRBJ2-6; abundance: -; v_gene: TRBV12-3/TRBV12-4; d_gene: -; CDR3aa: CASLVSGANVLTF; CDR3nt: TGTGCCAGCTTGGTCTCTGGGGCCAACGTCCTGACTTTC
j_gene: TRBJ2-1; abundance: -; v_gene: TRBV5-1; d_gene: TRBD2; CDR3aa: CASSWIAGEAYNEQFF; CDR3nt: TGCGCCAGCAGCTGGATAGCGGGAGAGGCCTACAATGAGCAGTTCTTC
j_gene: TRBJ1-6; abundance: -; v_gene: TRBV28; d_gene: TRBD1; CDR3aa: CASAGAGTGDSPLHF; CDR3nt: TGTGCCAGCGCGGGGGCTGGGACAGGGGATTCACCCCTCCACTTT
j_gene: TRBJ1-1; abundance: once; v_gene: TRBV27; d_gene: -; CDR3aa: CASSPTQATTEAFF; CDR3nt: TGTGCCAGCAGCCCAACACAGGCGACCACTGAAGCTTTCTTT
j_gene: TRBJ2-5; abundance: -; v_gene: TRBV5-1; d_gene: TRBD1; CDR3aa: CASSLTGAYQETQYF; CDR3nt: TGCGCCAGCAGCTTGACAGGGGCCTACCAAGAGACCCAGTACTTC
j_gene: TRBJ1-4; abundance: -; v_gene: TRBV9; d_gene: TRBD1; CDR3aa: CASSASGQGRYYNEKLFF; CDR3nt: TGTGCCAGCAGCGCATCGGGACAGGGGCGTTATTATAATGAAAAACTGTTTTTT
j_gene: TRBJ2-5; abundance: -; v_gene: TRBV7-2; d_gene: -; CDR3aa: CASSLVPKETQYF; CDR3nt: TGTGCCAGCAGCTTAGTCCCAAAGGAGACCCAGTACTTC
j_gene: TRBJ2-1; abundance: few; v_gene: TRBV27; d_gene: -; CDR3aa: CASSSPMGRVYNEQFF; CDR3nt: TGTGCCAGCAGTTCCCCGATGGGGCGAGTTTACAATGAGCAGTTCTTC
j_gene: TRBJ1-2; abundance: -; v_gene: TRBV18; d_gene: TRBD1; CDR3aa: CASSPPGQGSNYGYTF; CDR3nt: TGTGCCAGCTCACCTCCGGGACAGGGTTCCAACTATGGCTACACCTTC
j_gene: TRBJ1-2; abundance: -; v_gene: TRBV28; d_gene: TRBD1; CDR3aa: CASTQGTGALHSYGYTF; CDR3nt: TGTGCCAGCACCCAAGGAACAGGGGCCCTACATAGCTATGGCTACACCTTC
j_gene: TRBJ1-1; abundance: -; v_gene: TRBV6-6; d_gene: -; CDR3aa: CASSYSREGEAFF; CDR3nt: TGTGCCAGCAGTTACTCGCGTGAGGGGGAAGCTTTCTTT
j_gene: TRBJ2-1; abundance: -; v_gene: TRBV7-2; d_gene: -; CDR3aa: CASSWRAYNEQFF; CDR3nt: TGTGCCAGCAGCTGGAGGGCGTACAATGAGCAGTTCTTC
j_gene: TRBJ2-2; abundance: -; v_gene: TRBV24-1; d_gene: -; CDR3aa: CATGDPNTGELFF; CDR3nt: TGTGCCACCGGGGACCCAAACACCGGGGAGCTGTTTTTT
j_gene: TRBJ1-2; abundance: -; v_gene: TRBV7-9; d_gene: TRBD1; CDR3aa: CASSWTGGEYYGYTF; CDR3nt: TGTGCCAGCAGCTGGACAGGGGGCGAATACTATGGCTACACCTTC
j_gene: TRBJ2-7; abundance: -; v_gene: TRBV19; d_gene: -; CDR3aa: CASSIDRNYEQYF; CDR3nt: TGTGCCAGTAGTATCGACAGGAACTACGAGCAGTACTTC
j_gene: TRBJ1-3; abundance: -; v_gene: TRBV5-1; d_gene: -; CDR3aa: CASSLVGIGNTIYF; CDR3nt: TGCGCCAGCAGCTTGGTTGGGATCGGAAACACCATATATTTT
j_gene: TRBJ2-5; abundance: -; v_gene: TRBV24-1; d_gene: -; CDR3aa: CATSDLGIRETQYF; CDR3nt: TGTGCCACCAGTGATTTGGGGATCCGAGAGACCCAGTACTTC
j_gene: TRBJ1-2; abundance: -; v_gene: TRBV29-1; d_gene: -; CDR3aa: CSVPDGHNNYGYTF; CDR3nt: TGCAGCGTTCCCGACGGGCACAACAACTATGGCTACACCTTC
j_gene: TRBJ2-3; abundance: -; v_gene: TRBV15; d_gene: -; CDR3aa: CATSRERLTRTDTQYF; CDR3nt: TGTGCCACCAGCAGAGAACGACTGACACGCACAGATACGCAGTATTTT
j_gene: TRBJ1-6; abundance: -; v_gene: TRBV11-2; d_gene: -; CDR3aa: CASSLPGRGPDSPLHF; CDR3nt: TGTGCCAGCAGCTTGCCCGGACGGGGCCCAGACTCACCCCTCCACTTT
j_gene: TRBJ1-2; abundance: -; v_gene: TRBV18; d_gene: -; CDR3aa: CASSPPDWQGPRYGYTF; CDR3nt: TGTGCCAGCTCACCACCGGATTGGCAGGGACCTAGGTATGGCTACACCTTC
j_gene: TRBJ2-1; abundance: -; v_gene: TRBV2; d_gene: -; CDR3aa: CASKGTVDEQFF; CDR3nt: TGTGCCAGCAAGGGCACCGTCGATGAGCAGTTCTTC
j_gene: TRBJ1-1; abundance: -; v_gene: TRBV7-8; d_gene: -; CDR3aa: CASSSTILREKNTEAFF; CDR3nt: TGTGCCAGCAGCTCCACGATACTCAGAGAAAAGAACACTGAAGCTTTCTTT
j_gene: TRBJ2-7; abundance: -; v_gene: TRBV16; d_gene: -; CDR3aa: CASSQSASSYEQYF; CDR3nt: TGTGCCAGCAGCCAATCGGCATCCTCCTACGAGCAGTACTTC
j_gene: TRBJ1-2; abundance: -; v_gene: TRBV7-2; d_gene: TRBD1; CDR3aa: CASSSGQGQYGYTF; CDR3nt: TGTGCCAGCAGCTCTGGACAGGGCCAATATGGCTACACCTTC
j_gene: TRBJ2-3; abundance: few; v_gene: TRBV9; d_gene: -; CDR3aa: CASSVGRTQGDTQYF; CDR3nt: TGTGCCAGCAGCGTCGGGAGGACTCAGGGGGATACGCAGTATTTT
j_gene: TRBJ1-2; abundance: -; v_gene: TRBV2; d_gene: TRBD1; CDR3aa: CASSQGQEDYGYTF; CDR3nt: TGTGCCAGCAGTCAGGGACAGGAGGACTATGGCTACACCTTC
j_gene: TRBJ1-4; abundance: -; v_gene: TRBV21-1; d_gene: -; CDR3aa: CASSFWWKLFF; CDR3nt: TGTGCCAGCAGTTTTTGGTGGAAACTGTTTTTT
j_gene: TRBJ1-4; abundance: -; v_gene: TRBV21-1; d_gene: -; CDR3aa: CASSKGQGATNEKLFF; CDR3nt: TGTGCCAGCAGCAAAGGTCAGGGCGCAACTAATGAAAAACTGTTTTTT
j_gene: TRBJ1-6; abundance: -; v_gene: TRBV28; d_gene: -; CDR3aa: CASVKASSPLHF; CDR3nt: TGTGCCAGCGTTAAAGCTTCTTCACCCCTCCACTTT
j_gene: TRBJ2-3; abundance: -; v_gene: TRBV28; d_gene: -; CDR3aa: CASRGEDTQYF; CDR3nt: TGTGCCAGCAGAGGGGAGGATACGCAGTATTTT
j_gene: TRBJ1-5; abundance: -; v_gene: TRBV3-1/TRBV3-2; d_gene: -; CDR3aa: CASSLTSGKDQPQHF; CDR3nt: TGTGCCAGCAGCCTCACTTCAGGGAAGGATCAGCCCCAGCATTTT
j_gene: TRBJ2-7; abundance: -; v_gene: TRBV19; d_gene: -; CDR3aa: CASSIGGAYEQYF; CDR3nt: TGTGCCAGTAGTATAGGGGGAGCCTACGAGCAGTACTTC
j_gene: TRBJ1-4; abundance: once; v_gene: TRBV30; d_gene: TRBD1; CDR3aa: CAWSVRGQSIRNEKLFF; CDR3nt: TGTGCCTGGAGTGTAAGGGGACAGTCAATTAGGAATGAAAAACTGTTTTTT
j_gene: TRBJ2-1; abundance: -; v_gene: TRBV29-1; d_gene: TRBD1; CDR3aa: CSVNKGANEQFF; CDR3nt: TGCAGCGTTAATAAGGGGGCTAATGAGCAGTTCTTC
j_gene: TRBJ2-1; abundance: -; v_gene: TRBV7-3; d_gene: TRBD2; CDR3aa: CASSLSGSKSYNEQFF; CDR3nt: TGTGCCAGCAGCTTAAGCGGGAGCAAGTCCTACAATGAGCAGTTCTTC
j_gene: TRBJ2-1; abundance: once; v_gene: TRBV9; d_gene: -; CDR3aa: CASSEDPSSYNEQFF; CDR3nt: TGTGCCAGCAGCGAGGACCCGAGCTCCTACAATGAGCAGTTCTTC
j_gene: TRBJ2-1; abundance: -; v_gene: TRBV10-2; d_gene: TRBD2; CDR3aa: CASKGLAAHNEQFF; CDR3nt: TGCGCCAGCAAAGGACTAGCGGCTCACAATGAGCAGTTCTTC
j_gene: TRBJ2-7; abundance: -; v_gene: TRBV11-2; d_gene: TRBD1; CDR3aa: CASSLTGLLNQYF; CDR3nt: TGTGCCAGCAGCTTGACAGGGTTGTTAAACCAGTACTTC
j_gene: TRBJ1-1; abundance: -; v_gene: TRBV19; d_gene: -; CDR3aa: CASLRGGGYTEAFF; CDR3nt: TGTGCCAGTCTTCGTGGGGGAGGTTACACTGAAGCTTTCTTT
j_gene: TRBJ2-3; abundance: -; v_gene: TRBV18; d_gene: TRBD1; CDR3aa: CASSSSRDRRTDTQYF; CDR3nt: TGTGCCAGCTCTTCATCCCGGGACAGGCGCACAGATACGCAGTATTTT
j_gene: TRBJ2-3; abundance: -; v_gene: TRBV6-1; d_gene: TRBD1; CDR3aa: CASSATQGAYRTDTQYF; CDR3nt: TGTGCCAGCAGTGCGACACAGGGGGCCTACCGCACAGATACGCAGTATTTT